Presented here are 10 T cell receptor beta chains from one specimen sequenced in a study of blood T cell repertoires in COVID-19. Sequencing used immunoSEQ multiplex PCR; TCRdb keeps in-frame clones, though not all of them. In the table there are roughly 80,000 clones, about 88% of which are singletons. Material: peripheral blood. These receptors were taken from a woman aged 80 or over with acute or convalescent COVID-19.

The chain combines TRBV18 with TRBJ2-2; 8 bases line up with TRBD1. Trimming at V came to 1 base and at J to 4 bases, leaving 2 bases not matched to a gene. CDR3 length: 15 amino acids. From germline, CDR1 is KGHSH and CDR2 LQKENI. CDR3 sequence reads: CASSPQTGGTGELFF. The CDR3 DNA reads as TGTGCCAGCTCACCACAAACAGGGGGCACCGGGGAGCTGTTTTTT.

This clone was recorded only once. The rearrangement links TRBV5-4 to TRBJ1-3; a weak D match, TRBD1 (6 bases). Germline V lookup: CDR1 SGHNT, CDR2 YYREEE (reference sequence). The CDR3 has 14 amino acids. V shed 3 bases and J shed 4 bases, with 11 bases lying between them. CDR3 region: CASSSGTSGNTIYF. Written as DNA, the CDR3 is TGTGCCAGCAGCTCAGGGACATCGGGAAACACCATATATTTT. Full variable domain (outside the CDR3, taken from reference TRBV5-4 and TRBJ1-3): ETGVTQSPTHLIKTRGQQVTLRCSSQSGHNTVSWYQQALGQGPQFIFQYYREEENGRGNFPPRFSGLQFPNYSSELNVNALELDDSALYLCASSSGTSGNTIYFGEGSWLTVV.

The gene calls are TRBV6-5 and TRBJ1-2, with no clear D. Germline CDR1 reads MNHEY; CDR2 reads SVGAGI. This CDR3 has 13 amino acids. With 7 bases removed from V and 0 bases from J, the gap between germline ends came to 9 bases. The CDR3 DNA reads TGTGCCAGCATATCGGGGACTAACTATGGCTACACCTTC. Amino acid sequence: CASISGTNYGYTF.

The V and J genes are TRBV7-9 and TRBJ1-3; no clear D. Germline V gives CDR1 SEHNR, CDR2 FQNEAQ (reference sequence). Trimming removed 5 bases at V and 4 bases at J, with 3 bases between. The CDR3 consists of 11 residues. DNA of the CDR3: TGTGCCAGCAGCCCGGGAAACACCATATATTTT. Translated, it gives CASSPGNTIYF. The whole variable domain, remainder taken from reference TRBV7-9 and TRBJ1-3, is DTGVSQNPRHKITKRGQNVTFRCDPISEHNRLYWYRQTLGQGPEFLTYFQNEAQLEKSRLLSDRFSAERPKGSFSTLEIQRTEQGDSAMYLCASSPGNTIYFGEGSWLTVV.

The chain has TRBV7-2 and TRBJ2-1; 13 bases align to TRBD2. Germline V gene data show CDR1 as SGHTA and CDR2 as FQGNSA. The CDR3 runs to 15 residues. After removal of 4 bases from V and 6 bases from J, the junction contained 3 bases not matched to a gene. The CDR3, as DNA: TGTGCCAGCAGCTGGACTAGCGGGAGAATCAATGAGCAGTTCTTC. Translation gives CASSWTSGRINEQFF.

This chain joins TRBV5-1 and TRBJ2-7, with D tentatively TRBD1 (5 bases). Germline V gene sequence: CDR1 SGHRS, CDR2 YFSETQ. This CDR3 spans 14 amino acids. V was trimmed by 5 bases and J by 2 bases, leaving 14 bases between them. The CDR3 is CASSHPDRTYEQYF. The CDR3 coding sequence is TGCGCCAGCAGTCACCCCGACAGAACCTACGAGCAGTACTTC.

This clone is a singleton in its sample. The chain carries TRBV7-2 and TRBJ1-5; no clear D gene. The CDR3 runs to 16 residues. Germline CDR1 and CDR2: SGHTA and FQGNSA. V dropped 0 bases and J dropped 10 bases, with 19 bases sitting between them. The CDR3 nucleotides are TGTGCCAGCAGCTTAGCGGCCGGACGGACTAATTATCCCCAGCATTTT. Translated: CASSLAAGRTNYPQHF.

The J gene is TRBJ2-2, the V gene TRBV27; 8 positions agree with TRBD1. The CDR3 totals 13 residues. J lost 6 bases, V lost 5 bases, and 2 bases had no gene match. Germline V gene sequence: CDR1 MNHEY, CDR2 SMNVEV (reference sequence). CDR3 sequence: CASSRQGSGELFF. DNA of the CDR3: TGTGCCAGCAGTAGACAGGGGTCCGGGGAGCTGTTTTTT.

By proportion, this clone is large (0.1 to 1%). This sample includes further DNA sequences coding for the same CDR3. The chain carries TRBV27 and TRBJ2-7, with 7 bases aligning to TRBD2. Germline CDR1 is MNHEY and CDR2 is SMNVEV (reference sequence). The CDR3 loop spans 13 amino acids. J lost 6 bases, V lost 4 bases, and 6 bases had no gene match. The CDR3 loop is CASSSTSAGEQYF. The CDR3 DNA is TGTGCCAGCAGTTCCACTAGCGCAGGCGAGCAGTACTTC.

In its sample, this clone was seen once. This chain links TRBV2 with TRBJ2-1; TRBD2 agrees at 10 bases. The J segment lost 8 bases and the V segment lost 6 bases, leaving 7 bases of the junction unmatched. In germline, CDR1 is SNHLY, CDR2 FYNNEI. The CDR3 extends over 14 amino acids. CDR3 coding DNA: TGTGCCAGCAGGGGCGGACTAGCGGTAGATGAGCAGTTCTTC. It encodes CASRGGLAVDEQFF.